A selection of T cell receptor beta chains follows, all from one sample in a study of patients and donors after allogeneic stem cell transplantation. TCRdb re-called the RT-PCR reads with MiXCR, one entry per CDR3 protein. This sample has about 400,000 distinct CDR3 sequences; more than 15% occur once, and the top ten carry 7.2%. Sequenced: blood, either unsorted or a sorted T cell fraction (not recorded which). The receptors were gathered from a human donor who was either an allogeneic HSCT recipient or a stem cell or donor lymphocyte infusion donor (not recorded which). It is not recorded whose cells these are; they may come from a transplant donor. Each CDR3 is given with its conserved first and last residue. The size entry is marked missing in some rows and otherwise reads once, few, many or a size class.

>TRBJ1-6|.|TRBV5-1
CASSLRPGKDNSPLHF
>TRBJ2-7|few|TRBV7-2
CASSPFIGGSYEQYF
>TRBJ1-5|few|TRBV29-1
CSAGGSSNQPQHF
>TRBJ1-1|many|TRBV6-1
CASRRTGLSTEAFF
>TRBJ1-1|.|TRBV7-2
CASSITRREAFF
>TRBJ2-7|few|TRBV20-1
CSAIGTSLREQYF
>TRBJ2-7|.|TRBV30
CAWSVGKGLGEQYF
>TRBJ2-7|few|TRBV10-3
CAISESVLGQRTYEQYF
>TRBJ1-4|.|TRBV3-1
CASSRTGRRPNVKLFF
>TRBJ1-2|.|TRBV5-1
CASSPGAERRGYTF
>TRBJ2-7|few|TRBV20-1
CSAKGLAGPYEQYF
>TRBJ2-7|.|TRBV7-9
CASSFGSAAEQYF
>TRBJ2-3|few|TRBV19
CASSRGLASGNTDTQYF
>TRBJ2-1|.|TRBV7-9
CASSLGGYYNEQFF
>TRBJ1-1|few|TRBV5-4
CASSLIRQGRTEAFF
>TRBJ1-3|few|TRBV4-2
CASSQDSSGSRSGNTIYF
>TRBJ1-2|.|TRBV15
CATSIRQGGGYTF
>TRBJ2-7|few|TRBV19
CASSIGSSYEQYF
>TRBJ2-1|many|TRBV5-1
CASSSQGAGYNEQFF
>TRBJ2-7|.|TRBV7-3
CASSLGLPRAEQYF
>TRBJ1-1|few|TRBV4-1
CASSQVGRTNTEAFF
>TRBJ1-5|.|TRBV5-6
CASSLGGGRRQPQHF
>TRBJ2-3|.|TRBV7-9
CASSFPGGDTDTQYF
>TRBJ2-1|.|TRBV10-3
CATSSGRAYEQFF
>TRBJ2-7|.|TRBV19
CASSMTAGGPYEQYF
>TRBJ1-2|few|TRBV4-1
CASSDRAGANYGYTF
>TRBJ2-1|.|TRBV7-8
CASSFARLARSYNEQFF
>TRBJ2-1|many|TRBV15
CATSRGGTSGNEQFF
>TRBJ2-3|few|TRBV6-1
CASSTGRGGTDTQYF
>TRBJ1-1|few|TRBV6-2/TRBV6-3
CASIARGRNTEAFF
>TRBJ1-2|.|TRBV18
CASSNVKPNNYGYTF
>TRBJ1-1|.|TRBV20-1
CSARVPAMNTEAFF
>TRBJ2-1|few|TRBV7-3
CASSLSGGATEQFF
>TRBJ1-1|.|TRBV2
CASSEALEAFF
>TRBJ1-5|many|TRBV6-1
CASSPWPQHF
>TRBJ2-2|.|TRBV6-2/TRBV6-3
CASSGGRGGAPGELFF
>TRBJ2-5|.|TRBV14
CASSQDRAGRETQYF
>TRBJ2-2|many|TRBV29-1
CSAQTGVSAGELFF
>TRBJ2-7|.|TRBV5-1
CASSLGDRVREQYF
>TRBJ1-1|.|TRBV9
CASSVVVNTEAFF
>TRBJ2-4|few|TRBV7-8
CASSLVLGAKLAKNIQYF
>TRBJ2-7|many|TRBV5-1
CASSSRSPTYEQYF
>TRBJ2-1|few|TRBV27
CASSYWLAGGDNEQFF
>TRBJ2-3|few|TRBV30
CAWRGGLATQYF
>TRBJ2-7|.|TRBV12-3/TRBV12-4
CASSLYLGEQYF
>TRBJ1-5|.|TRBV4-1
CASSQAIGPGQPQHF
>TRBJ2-3|few|TRBV12-3/TRBV12-4
CASSFALSADTQYF
>TRBJ2-5|few|TRBV3-1
CASSQDKRRASGHQETQYF
>TRBJ1-5|.|TRBV2
CASSEQSYDQPQHF
>TRBJ2-7|few|TRBV5-5
CASSSSGQGTTGDF
>TRBJ2-2|.|TRBV5-6
CASSTAGSPRGELFF
>TRBJ2-7|.|TRBV10-3
CAITEREQSYEQYF
>TRBJ2-5|many|TRBV6-1
CASSSRPGLEETQYF